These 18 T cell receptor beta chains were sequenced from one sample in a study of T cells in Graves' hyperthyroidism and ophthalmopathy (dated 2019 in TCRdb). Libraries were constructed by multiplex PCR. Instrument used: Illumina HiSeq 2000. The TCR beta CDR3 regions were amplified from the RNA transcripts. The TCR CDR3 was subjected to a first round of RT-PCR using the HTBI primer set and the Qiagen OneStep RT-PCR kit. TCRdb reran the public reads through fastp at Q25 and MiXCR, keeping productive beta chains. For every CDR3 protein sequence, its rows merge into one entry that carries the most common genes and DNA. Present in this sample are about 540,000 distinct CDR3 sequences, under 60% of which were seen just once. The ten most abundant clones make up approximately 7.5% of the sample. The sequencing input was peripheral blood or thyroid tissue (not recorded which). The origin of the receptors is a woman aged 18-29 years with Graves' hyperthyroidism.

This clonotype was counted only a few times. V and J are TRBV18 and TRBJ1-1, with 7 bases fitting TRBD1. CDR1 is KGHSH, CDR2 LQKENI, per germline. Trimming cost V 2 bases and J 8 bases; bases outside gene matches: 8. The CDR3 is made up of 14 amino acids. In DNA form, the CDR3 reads TGTGCCAGCTCACCAAACAGGGGTCAACTGGAAGCTTTCTTT. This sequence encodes CASSPNRGQLEAFF. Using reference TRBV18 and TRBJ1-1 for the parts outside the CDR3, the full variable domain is NAGVMQNPRHLVRRRGQEARLRCSPMKGHSHVYWYRQLPEEGLKFMVYLQKENIIDESGMPKERFSAEFPKEGPSILRIQQVVRGDSAAYFCASSPNRGQLEAFFGQGTRLTVV.

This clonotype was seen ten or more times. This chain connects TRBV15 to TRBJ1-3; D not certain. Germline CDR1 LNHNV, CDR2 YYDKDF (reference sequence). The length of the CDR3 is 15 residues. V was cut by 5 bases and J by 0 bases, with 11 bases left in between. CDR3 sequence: CATSFGPASGNTIYF. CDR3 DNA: TGTGCCACCAGCTTCGGGCCTGCCTCTGGAAACACCATATATTTT.

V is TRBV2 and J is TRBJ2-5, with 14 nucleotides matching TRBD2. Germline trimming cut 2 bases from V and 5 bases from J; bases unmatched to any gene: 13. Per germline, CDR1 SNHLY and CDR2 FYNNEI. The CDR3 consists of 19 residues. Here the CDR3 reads CASSERLAGGDSLAETQYF. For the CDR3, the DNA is TGTGCCAGCAGTGAAAGACTAGCGGGAGGGGACAGTCTTGCCGAGACCCAGTACTTC. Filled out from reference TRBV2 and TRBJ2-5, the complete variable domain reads EPEVTQTPSHQVTQMGQEVILRCVPISNHLYFYWYRQILGQKVEFLVSFYNNEISEKSEIFDDQFSVERPDGSNFTLKIRSTKLEDSAMYFCASSERLAGGDSLAETQYFGPGTRLLVL.

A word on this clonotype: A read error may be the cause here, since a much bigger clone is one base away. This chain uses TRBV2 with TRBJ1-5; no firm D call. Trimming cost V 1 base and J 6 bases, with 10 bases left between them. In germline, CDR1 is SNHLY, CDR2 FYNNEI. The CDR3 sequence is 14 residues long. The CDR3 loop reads CASSEGGECQPQHF. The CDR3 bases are TGTGCCAGCAGTGAAGGGGGAGAGTGTCAGCCCCAGCATTTT.

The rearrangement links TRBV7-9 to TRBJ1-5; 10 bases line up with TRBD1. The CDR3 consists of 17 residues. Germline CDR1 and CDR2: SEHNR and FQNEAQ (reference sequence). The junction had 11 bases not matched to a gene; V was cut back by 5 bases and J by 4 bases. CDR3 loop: CASSHTGTGDPNQPQHF. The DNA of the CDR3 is TGTGCCAGCAGCCACACCGGGACAGGGGACCCTAATCAGCCCCAGCATTTT.

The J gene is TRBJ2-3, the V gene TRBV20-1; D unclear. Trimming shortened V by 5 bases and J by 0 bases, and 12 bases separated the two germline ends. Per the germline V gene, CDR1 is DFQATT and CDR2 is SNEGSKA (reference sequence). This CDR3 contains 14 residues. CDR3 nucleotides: TGCAGTGCTTCACAAGATCCTAGCACAGATACGCAGTATTTT. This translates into CSASQDPSTDTQYF.

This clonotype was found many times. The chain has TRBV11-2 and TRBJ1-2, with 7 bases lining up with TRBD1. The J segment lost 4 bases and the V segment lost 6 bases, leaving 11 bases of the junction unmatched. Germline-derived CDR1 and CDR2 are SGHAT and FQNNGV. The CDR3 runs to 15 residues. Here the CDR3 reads CASRTVRGRGYGYTF. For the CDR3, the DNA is TGTGCCAGCAGAACAGTGAGGGGGCGCGGCTATGGCTACACCTTC.

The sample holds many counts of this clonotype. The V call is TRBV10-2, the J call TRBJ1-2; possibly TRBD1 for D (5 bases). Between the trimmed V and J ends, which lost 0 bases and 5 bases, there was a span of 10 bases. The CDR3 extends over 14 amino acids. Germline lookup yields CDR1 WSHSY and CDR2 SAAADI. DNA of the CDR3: TGCGCCAGCAGTGAGTCGGTCAGGGTATATGGCTACACCTTC. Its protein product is CASSESVRVYGYTF.

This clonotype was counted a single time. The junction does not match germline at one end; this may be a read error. The DNA of the CDR3 is TGTGCCACCAGTAAAACTAGCGGGACCCCGAGCGGCTTC. This translates into CATSKTSGTPSGF. The chain recombines TRBV24-1 with TRBJ2-5; 10 positions agree with TRBD2. This CDR3 contains 13 residues. CDR1 is KGHDR, CDR2 SFDVKD, per germline.

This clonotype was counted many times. The CDR3 sequence is CSARDLAGEETQYF. Here the CDR3 DNA reads TGCAGTGCTAGAGATCTAGCGGGAGAAGAGACCCAGTACTTC. The chain carries TRBV20-1 and TRBJ2-5, with TRBD2 identical over 10 bases. Germline lookup yields CDR1 DFQATT and CDR2 SNEGSKA (reference sequence). The CDR3 contains 14 residues. V lost 0 bases and J lost 3; bases outside the gene matches: 1.

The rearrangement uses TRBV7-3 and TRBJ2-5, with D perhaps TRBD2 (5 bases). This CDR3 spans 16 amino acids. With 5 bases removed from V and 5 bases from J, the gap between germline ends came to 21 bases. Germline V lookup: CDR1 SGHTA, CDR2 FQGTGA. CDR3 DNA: TGTGCCAGCAGCCCTGACACCGGGGAGCCTGAGGAGACCCAGTACTTC. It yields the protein CASSPDTGEPEETQYF. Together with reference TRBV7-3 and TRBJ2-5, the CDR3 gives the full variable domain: GAGVSQTPSNKVTEKGKYVELRCDPISGHTALYWYRQSLGQGPEFLIYFQGTGAADDSGLPNDRFFAVRPEGSVSTLKIQRTERGDSAVYLCASSPDTGEPEETQYFGPGTRLLVL.

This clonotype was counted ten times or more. The CDR3 DNA reads TGTGCCAGCAGCTCGGACAGGCTCACTGAAGCTTTCTTT. Its protein product is CASSSDRLTEAFF. The rearrangement joins TRBV5-6 to TRBJ1-1; TRBD1 agrees at 7 bases. The length of the CDR3 is 13 residues. V dropped 3 bases and J dropped 4; count of bases not matched to a gene: 3. Looked up from germline, CDR1 is SGHDT and CDR2 is YYEEEE.

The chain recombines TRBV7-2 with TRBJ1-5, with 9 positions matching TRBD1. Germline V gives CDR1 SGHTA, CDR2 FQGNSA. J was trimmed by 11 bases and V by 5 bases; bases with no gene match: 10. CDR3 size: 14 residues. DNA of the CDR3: TGTGCCAGCAGCGGGACAGGGTTGGGCGAGACCCAGCATTTT. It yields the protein CASSGTGLGETQHF. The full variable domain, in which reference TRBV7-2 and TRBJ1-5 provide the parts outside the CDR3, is GAGVSQSPSNKVTEKGKDVELRCDPISGHTALYWYRQSLGQGLEFLIYFQGNSAPDKSGLPSDRFSAERTGGSVSTLTIQRTQQEDSAVYLCASSGTGLGETQHFGDGTRLSIL.

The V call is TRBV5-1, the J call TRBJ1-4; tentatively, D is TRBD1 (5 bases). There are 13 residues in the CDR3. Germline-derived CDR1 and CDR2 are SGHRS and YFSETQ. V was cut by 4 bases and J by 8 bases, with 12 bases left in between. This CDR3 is CASSQGVKEKLFF. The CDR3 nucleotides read TGCGCCAGCAGCCAAGGGGTTAAGGAAAAACTGTTTTTT.

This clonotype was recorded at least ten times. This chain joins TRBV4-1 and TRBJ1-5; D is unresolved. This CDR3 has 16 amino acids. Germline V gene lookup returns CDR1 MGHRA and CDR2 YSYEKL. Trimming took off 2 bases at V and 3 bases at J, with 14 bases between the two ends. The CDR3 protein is CASSQQQITTNQPQHF. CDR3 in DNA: TGCGCCAGCAGCCAACAACAGATCACCACCAATCAGCCCCAGCATTTT.

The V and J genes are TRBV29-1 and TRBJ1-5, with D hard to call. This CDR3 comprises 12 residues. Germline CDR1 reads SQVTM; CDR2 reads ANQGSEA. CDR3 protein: CSSLRGNQPQHF. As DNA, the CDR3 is TGCAGTTCCCTAAGGGGCAATCAGCCCCAGCATTTT.

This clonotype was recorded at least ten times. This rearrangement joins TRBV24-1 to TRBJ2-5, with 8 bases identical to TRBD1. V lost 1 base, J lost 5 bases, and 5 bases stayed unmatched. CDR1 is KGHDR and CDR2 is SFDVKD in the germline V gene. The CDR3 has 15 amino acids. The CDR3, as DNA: TGTGCCACCAGTGATTTCCACAGGGGGATGGAGACCCAGTACTTC. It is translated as CATSDFHRGMETQYF.

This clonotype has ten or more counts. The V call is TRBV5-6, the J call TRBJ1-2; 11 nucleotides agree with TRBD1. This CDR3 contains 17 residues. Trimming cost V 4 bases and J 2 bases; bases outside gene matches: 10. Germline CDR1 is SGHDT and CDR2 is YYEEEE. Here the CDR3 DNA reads TGTGCCAGCAGCAGGTTCGGGACAGGGGGACAGAACTATGGCTACACCTTC. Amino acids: CASSRFGTGGQNYGYTF. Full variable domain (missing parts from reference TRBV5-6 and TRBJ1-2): DAGVTQSPTHLIKTRGQQVTLRCSPKSGHDTVSWYQQALGQGPQFIFQYYEEEERQRGNFPDRFSGHQFPNYSSELNVNALLLGDSALYLCASSRFGTGGQNYGYTFGSGTRLTVV.